The present entry profiles one T cell receptor beta chain with its context. This clonotype was counted only a few times. The target of this receptor is not known. No base-level quality is on record; no much larger clone is a single base apart. The time point label here, explained by the study, means: newly diagnosed GD, antithyroid drugs for less than 3 months. RNA was extracted from PBMCs in TRIzol for both TCR sequencing and RNA sequencing. The diagnosis of Graves' disease followed American Thyroid Association guidelines. Patients were recruited from an endocrinology department in Xi'an, China. Each patient gave approximately 9.7 milliliters of peripheral blood, collected in an EDTA anticoagulant tube. Ficoll Paque Plus density gradient separation was used to isolate PBMCs, and no additional T cell sorting was done. An Agilent 2100 Bioanalyzer and agarose gel were used to assess RNA quality, and a NanoDrop 2000 was used to measure RNA concentration.

These data belong to a study of regulatory T cells in long-lasting Graves disease (dated by TCRdb to the early 2020s). For the study in its entirety: Patients with newly diagnosed Graves' disease had been on antithyroid drugs for under 3 months. The study was conducted in China and was registered as a clinical trial. A total of about 33 samples underwent TCR sequencing: some 13 from persistent and roughly 20 from newly diagnosed Graves' disease patients. Peripheral blood TCR sequencing and RNA sequencing compared persistent Graves' disease patients with newly diagnosed Graves' disease patients. What the work shows at the level of the full study, not this receptor alone: Compared with newly diagnosed patients, persistent Graves' disease patients had lower TCR Shannon entropy and fewer highly expanded clones, which suggests clonal expansion. TRBV28, TRBJ1-2 and TRBJ2-5 were preferentially used in persistent disease, while TRBV20-1 and TRBJ2-1 were favored in newly diagnosed disease. Sequencing and analysis were limited to the TCR beta chain. The authors noted that the small sample size was a limitation that may lower accuracy. Persistent patients shared more public clonotypes among themselves (around 3,000) than newly diagnosed patients did (more than 950). The study examined only peripheral blood because the primary lesion, thyroid tissue, could not be accessed.

Counted from cysteine to phenylalanine, this CDR3 has 15 amino acids. Solely the CDR3 DNA is kept, with 45 bases framed from the first base. The CDR1 and CDR2 encoded by the germline V gene are MNHEY and SVGEGT. Deletion took 0 bases off V and 7 bases off J, with a span of 12 bases between the germline ends. Library prep was done by multiplex PCR. Sequencing took place on an Illumina HiSeq 4000. To build TCR beta libraries, CDR3 regions were amplified by Arm-PCR using iRepertoire HTBI primers. Gel purification was performed on PCR products prior to sequencing. Processing in the source paper ran as follows. Across samples, 60 to 70 TRBV and 15 or so TRBJ segments were identified and used for gene usage analysis of CDR3 amino acid clonotypes. Filtered high-quality paired reads were merged into contigs using COPE and FqMerger. BLAST was used to align contigs to the IMGT TRBV, TRBD and TRBJ reference genes, and CDR3 was defined following IMGT. Any clonotype with a frequency above 0.1% was classified as a highly expanded clone. Shannon entropy was used to measure repertoire diversity, and the Gini coefficient was used to measure V-J evenness. Clonotypes shared by more than one individual were considered public. The raw public reads went through TCRdb reprocessing: fastp at Q25, MiXCR clone calling, in-frame beta chains kept. Entries are consolidated by CDR3 protein sequence, retaining the most common genes and DNA. What appears here as the V and J calls and clone size reflects TCRdb's work, not the paper's. This sample comprises 500,000 or so distinct CDR3 sequences, 15% to 20% of them detected only once. The ten largest clones add up to 20% to 25% of the sample.

In addition, the sample was reused for a study of T cells in Graves' hyperthyroidism and ophthalmopathy. That second publication adds: A patient counted as having stable Graves' hyperthyroidism if no progression to ophthalmopathy occurred over 18 months of follow-up. Hyperthyroidism patients were newly diagnosed, had a disease duration of under 2 months, and were aged 18 to 65 years. Exclusion was applied to patients with uncontrolled infections, other autoimmune diseases, pregnancy or lactation. Diagnoses were based on clinical symptoms, serum thyroxine and TRAb, thyroid ultrasound and orbital computed tomography. The first round of RT-PCR for the TCR CDR3 was performed with the HTBI primer set and the Qiagen OneStep RT-PCR kit. Most expanded thyroid clonotypes (frequency above 0.001) were also found in blood, which suggests that blood repertoires may mirror thyroid immune responses. A model built on a 13 V-J signature distinguished ophthalmopathy from stable hyperthyroidism, reaching 85% to 90% sensitivity and around 81% specificity in cross-validation and 80%/75% in testing. In validation, progression to ophthalmopathy was predicted by the model with around 71% sensitivity and 72% to 85% specificity, a median of roughly six months before onset. To identify TCR V-J signatures that set the groups apart, the researchers used a discovery cohort of more than 95 patients, made up of under 50 with Graves' ophthalmopathy and about 59 with stable Graves' hyperthyroidism. Whether ophthalmopathy could be predicted prospectively was tested in an independent validation cohort made up of some 20 hyperthyroidism patients plus 17 patients who later progressed to ophthalmopathy. The 100 or so discovery patients were randomly split 7:3 into training and test sets. The study also compared thyroid tissue and blood T-cell repertoires from 5 to 7 Graves' hyperthyroidism patients. Following sampling, methimazole starting at 30 mg daily was given to hyperthyroidism patients, and high-dose intravenous methylprednisolone was given to ophthalmopathy patients. The libraries were constructed in a second round of multiplex PCR and then size-selected and purified. Sequencing of the libraries was done on an Illumina HiSeq2000 using paired-end 100 bp reads. Raw data were processed with SOAPnuke, discarding reads with adapters, uncalled bases, mean Phred below 15, or no exact constant-primer or identifier match. COPE v1.2.5 was used to merge high-quality paired reads, and clonotypes were defined as unique nucleotide sequences. MiTCR v1.1 was used to align clonotypes to the IMGT TRBV, TRBD and TRBJ reference segments. Only V-J combinations with frequency above 0.0001, covering 99% to 99.2% of repertoires, were analysed. The TCS score was defined as F50 (clonal expansion) divided by E x V (chaos), with BLOSUM62-based TCRdist calculated between CDR3 peptides within each V-J. Welch's t-statistics and random forest reduced around 550 V-J features to roughly 13, which were used in a naive Bayes classifier (R e1071). Sample size was not statistically predetermined, and blinding of investigators to group allocation was not performed. TCR Vbeta CDR3 sequencing of 135 peripheral blood samples (fewer than 45 ophthalmopathy, roughly 72 hyperthyroidism and roughly 17 progressor patients) is reported in the paper.

This clonotype originated in a middle-aged woman with Graves disease. Donor details come from another sample of the same person, matched by shared clones. The V and J genes are TRBV6-2 or TRBV6-3 and TRBJ2-2; the D gene is unclear. The material was peripheral blood mononuclear cells (PBMCs), obtained at new diagnosis, from a patient treated with antithyroid drugs. Here is the DNA: TGTGCCAGCAGTTACTCGGCCACTCCTAGCGGGGAGCTGTTTTTT. Translated, it reads CASSYSATPSGELFF.